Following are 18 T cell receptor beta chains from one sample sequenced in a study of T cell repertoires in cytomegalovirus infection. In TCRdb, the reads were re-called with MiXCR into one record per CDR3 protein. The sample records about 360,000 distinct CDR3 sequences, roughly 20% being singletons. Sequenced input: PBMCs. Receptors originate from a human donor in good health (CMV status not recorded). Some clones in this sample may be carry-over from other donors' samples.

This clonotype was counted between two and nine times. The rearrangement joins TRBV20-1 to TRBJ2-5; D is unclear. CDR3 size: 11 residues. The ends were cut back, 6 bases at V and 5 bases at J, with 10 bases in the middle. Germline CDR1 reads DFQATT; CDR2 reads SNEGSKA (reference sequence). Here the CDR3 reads CSAYSPETQYF. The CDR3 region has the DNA TGCAGTGCCTACAGCCCTGAGACCCAGTACTTC.

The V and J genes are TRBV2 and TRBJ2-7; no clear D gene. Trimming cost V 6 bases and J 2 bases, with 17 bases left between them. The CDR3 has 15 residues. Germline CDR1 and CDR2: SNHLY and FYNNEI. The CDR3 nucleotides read TGTGCCAGCAGAGACGTTGTGGCAGGTCCCTACGAGCAGTACTTC. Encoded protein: CASRDVVAGPYEQYF.

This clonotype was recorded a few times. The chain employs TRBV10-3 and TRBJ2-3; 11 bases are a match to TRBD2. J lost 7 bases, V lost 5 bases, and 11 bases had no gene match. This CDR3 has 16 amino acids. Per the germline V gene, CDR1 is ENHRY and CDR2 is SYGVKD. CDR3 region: CAISQKTGTSGYTQYF. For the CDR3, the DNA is TGTGCCATCAGTCAAAAGACCGGGACTAGCGGATATACGCAGTATTTT.

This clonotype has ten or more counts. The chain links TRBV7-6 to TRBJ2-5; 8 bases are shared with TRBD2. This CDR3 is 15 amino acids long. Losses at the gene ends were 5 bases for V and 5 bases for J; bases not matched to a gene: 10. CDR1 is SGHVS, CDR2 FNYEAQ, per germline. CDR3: CASSRREGLGETQYF. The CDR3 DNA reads TGTGCCAGCAGCCGTCGGGAGGGCCTCGGGGAGACCCAGTACTTC. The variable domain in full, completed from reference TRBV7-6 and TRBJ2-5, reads GAGVSQSPRYKVTKRGQDVALRCDPISGHVSLYWYRQALGQGPEFLTYFNYEAQQDKSGLPNDRFSAERPEGSISTLTIQRTEQRDSAMYRCASSRREGLGETQYFGPGTRLLVL.

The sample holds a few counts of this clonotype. The CDR3 DNA follows: TGCAGCGCCCAGGGACTCTATGGCTACACCTTC. Translated: CSAQGLYGYTF. This chain uses TRBV29-1 with TRBJ1-2, with a tentative D call TRBD1 (5 bases). The CDR3 is made up of 11 amino acids. The germline gives CDR1 SQVTM, CDR2 ANQGSEA. Trimming removed 7 bases at V and 4 bases at J, with 10 bases between.

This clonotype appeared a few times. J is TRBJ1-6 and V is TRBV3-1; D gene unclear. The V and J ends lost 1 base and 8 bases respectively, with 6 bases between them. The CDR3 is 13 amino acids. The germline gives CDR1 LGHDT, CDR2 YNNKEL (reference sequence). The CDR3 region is CASSQAFDSPLHF. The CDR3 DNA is TGTGCCAGCAGCCAAGCATTCGATTCACCCCTCCACTTT.

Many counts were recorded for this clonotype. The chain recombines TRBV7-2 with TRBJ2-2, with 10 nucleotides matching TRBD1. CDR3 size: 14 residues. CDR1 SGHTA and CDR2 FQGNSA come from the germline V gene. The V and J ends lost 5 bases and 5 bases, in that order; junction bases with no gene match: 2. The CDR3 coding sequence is TGTGCCAGCAGCCCGGACAGGGGGACCGGGGAGCTGTTTTTT. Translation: CASSPDRGTGELFF.

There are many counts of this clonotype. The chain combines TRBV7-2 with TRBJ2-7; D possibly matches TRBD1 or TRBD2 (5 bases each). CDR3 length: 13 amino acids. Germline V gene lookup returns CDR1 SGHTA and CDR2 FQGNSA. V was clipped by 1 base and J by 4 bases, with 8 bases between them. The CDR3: CASSLEGRYEQYF. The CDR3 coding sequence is TGTGCCAGCAGCTTAGAGGGACGGTACGAGCAGTACTTC.

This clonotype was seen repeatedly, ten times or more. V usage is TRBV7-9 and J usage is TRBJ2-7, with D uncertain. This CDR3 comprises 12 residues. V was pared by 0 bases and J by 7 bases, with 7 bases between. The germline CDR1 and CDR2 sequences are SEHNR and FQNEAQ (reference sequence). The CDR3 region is CASSLASREQYF. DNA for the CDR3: TGTGCCAGCAGCTTAGCAAGTCGGGAGCAGTACTTC.

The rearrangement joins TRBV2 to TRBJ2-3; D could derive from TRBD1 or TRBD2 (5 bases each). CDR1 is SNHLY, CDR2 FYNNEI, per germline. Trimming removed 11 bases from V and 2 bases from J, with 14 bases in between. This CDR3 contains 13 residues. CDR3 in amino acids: CALGRGDTDTQYF. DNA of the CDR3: TGTGCCCTTGGACGGGGCGACACAGATACGCAGTATTTT.

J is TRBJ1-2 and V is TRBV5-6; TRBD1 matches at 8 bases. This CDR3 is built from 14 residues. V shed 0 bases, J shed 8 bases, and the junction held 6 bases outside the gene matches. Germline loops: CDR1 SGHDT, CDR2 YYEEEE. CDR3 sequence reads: CASSLERTGLGYTF. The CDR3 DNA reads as TGTGCCAGCAGCTTGGAACGGACAGGGCTCGGCTACACCTTC. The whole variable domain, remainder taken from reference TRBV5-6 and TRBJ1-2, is DAGVTQSPTHLIKTRGQQVTLRCSPKSGHDTVSWYQQALGQGPQFIFQYYEEEERQRGNFPDRFSGHQFPNYSSELNVNALLLGDSALYLCASSLERTGLGYTFGSGTRLTVV.

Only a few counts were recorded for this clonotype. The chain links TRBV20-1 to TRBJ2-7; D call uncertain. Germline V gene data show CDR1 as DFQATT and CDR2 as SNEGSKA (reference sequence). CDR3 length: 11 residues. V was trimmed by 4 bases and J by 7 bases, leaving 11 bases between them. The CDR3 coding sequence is TGCAGTGCTACCCTCTATGGAGAGCAGTACTTC. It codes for CSATLYGEQYF.

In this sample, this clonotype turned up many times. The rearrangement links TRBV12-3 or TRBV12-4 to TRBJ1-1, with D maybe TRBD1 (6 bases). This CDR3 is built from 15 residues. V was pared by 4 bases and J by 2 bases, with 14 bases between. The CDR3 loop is CASSWAEGGNTEAFF. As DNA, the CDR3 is TGTGCCAGCAGTTGGGCTGAAGGGGGAAACACTGAAGCTTTCTTT.

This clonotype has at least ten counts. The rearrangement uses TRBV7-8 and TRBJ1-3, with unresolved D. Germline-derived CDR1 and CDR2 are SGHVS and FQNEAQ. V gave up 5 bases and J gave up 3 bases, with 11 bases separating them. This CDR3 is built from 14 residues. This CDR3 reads CASSPSGIGNTIYF. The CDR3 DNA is TGTGCCAGCAGCCCCAGCGGGATTGGAAACACCATATATTTT.

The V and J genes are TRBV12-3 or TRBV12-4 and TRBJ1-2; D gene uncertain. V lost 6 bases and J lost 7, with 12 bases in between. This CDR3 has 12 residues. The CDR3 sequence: CASRDPGSGYTF. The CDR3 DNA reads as TGTGCCAGCAGAGACCCCGGGAGTGGCTACACCTTC.

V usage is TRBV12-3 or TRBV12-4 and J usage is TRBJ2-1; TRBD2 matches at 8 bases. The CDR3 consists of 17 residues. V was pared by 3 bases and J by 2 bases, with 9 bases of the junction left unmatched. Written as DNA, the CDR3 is TGTGCCAGCAGTTTCACACCGGGAGGGACTCCCTACAATGAGCAGTTCTTC. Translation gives CASSFTPGGTPYNEQFF.

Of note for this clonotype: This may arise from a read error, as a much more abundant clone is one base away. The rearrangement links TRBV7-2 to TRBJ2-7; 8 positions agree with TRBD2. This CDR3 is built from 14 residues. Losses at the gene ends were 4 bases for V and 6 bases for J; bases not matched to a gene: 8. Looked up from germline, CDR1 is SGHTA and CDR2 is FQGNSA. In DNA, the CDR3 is TGTGCCAGCAGCTCAGGGACTAGAGGGTTCGAGCAGTACTTC. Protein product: CASSSGTRGFEQYF. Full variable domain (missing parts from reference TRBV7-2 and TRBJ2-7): GAGVSQSPSNKVTEKGKDVELRCDPISGHTALYWYRQSLGQGLEFLIYFQGNSAPDKSGLPSDRFSAERTGGSVSTLTIQRTQQEDSAVYLCASSSGTRGFEQYFGPGTRLTVT.

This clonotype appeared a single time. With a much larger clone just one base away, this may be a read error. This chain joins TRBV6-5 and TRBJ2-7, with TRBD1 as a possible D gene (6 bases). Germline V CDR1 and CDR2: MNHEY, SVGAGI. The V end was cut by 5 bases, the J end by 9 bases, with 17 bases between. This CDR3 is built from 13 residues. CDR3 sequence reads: CASSGTGMGAQYF. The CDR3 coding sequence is TGTGCCAGCAGTGGAACAGGGATGGGGGCGCAGTACTTC.